The 27 T cell receptor beta chains presented below share a single source sample, sequenced in a study of kidney transplant recipient with SARS-CoV-2 infection (dated by TCRdb to the early 2020s). Sequencing took place on an Illumina MiSeq. TCRdb cleaned the public reads at Q25 with fastp, built clones with MiXCR and kept in-frame beta chains. Every entry covers one CDR3 protein and lists the most common genes and DNA from its rows. This sample holds 200,000 to 250,000 distinct CDR3 sequences; 29% were observed only once. The ten largest clonotypes hold about 7% of the sample. Interpreted using the paper, the time point label stands for: pre-pandemic baseline sample and day 111 after first positive SARS-CoV-2 test. This specimen consisted of a blood sample, obtained at baseline and on day 111 from a kidney transplant recipient. The origin of the receptors is a male patient in his thirties who had COVID-19 and was a kidney transplant recipient. It is possible that, after a transplant, some T cells come from the graft donor.

About this clonotype itself: A much larger clone lies a single base off, so this may be a read error. This rearrangement joins TRBV19 to TRBJ2-5; TRBD2 matches 8 bases. This CDR3 region has 14 residues. V trimming: 1 base; J trimming: 5 bases; junction bases outside the gene matches: 3. CDR1 LNHDA and CDR2 SQIVND come from the germline V gene (reference sequence). The CDR3 sequence is CASSIGTGGETQYF. The CDR3 DNA reads TGTGCCAGTAGTATAGGAACGGGAGGGGAGACCCAGTACTTC.

This clonotype was counted at least ten times. The chain combines TRBV3-1 with TRBJ2-2; D is undetermined. Trimming took 5 bases from V and 5 from J, leaving 24 bases between them. Per germline, CDR1 LGHDT and CDR2 YNNKEL (reference sequence). The CDR3 contains 18 residues. CDR3 DNA sequence: TGTGCCAGCAGCATCATTATTCCCATTTCAGGCTTGACCGGGGAGCTGTTTTTT. It specifies CASSIIIPISGLTGELFF.

This clonotype was counted ten times or more. The chain is built from TRBV18 and TRBJ2-1; 7 nucleotides align to TRBD1. The junction had 2 bases not matched to a gene; V was cut back by 0 bases and J by 3 bases. CDR3 length: 15 residues. Germline-derived CDR1 and CDR2 are KGHSH and LQKENI. CDR3 residues: CASSPPGQLYNEQFF. In nucleotides, the CDR3 is TGTGCCAGCTCACCACCGGGACAGCTCTACAATGAGCAGTTCTTC.

The sample holds a few counts of this clonotype. The chain has TRBV4-2 and TRBJ1-2; possible D gene TRBD1, 6 bases. Germline CDR1 LGHNA, CDR2 YNFKEQ. The ends were cut back, 3 bases at V and 8 bases at J, with 19 bases in the middle. The CDR3 has 15 residues. As DNA, the CDR3 is TGTGCCAGCAGCCAGGCGCTTACGGGGGCTGGGGGCTACACCTTC. Its translation is CASSQALTGAGGYTF.

In the case of this clonotype: A much larger clonotype is one base distant, so this may be a read error. The J gene is TRBJ1-6, the V gene TRBV9, with a possible D match to TRBD1 (5 bases). The V gene lost 7 bases and the J gene lost 0 bases, with 17 bases spanning the gap. This CDR3 has 17 amino acids. From germline, CDR1 is SGDLS and CDR2 YYNGEE. CDR3 region: CASGTELQGSYNSPLHF. CDR3 nucleotide sequence: TGTGCCAGCGGCACCGAACTCCAGGGCTCCTATAATTCACCCCTCCACTTT. Together with reference TRBV9 and TRBJ1-6, the CDR3 gives the full variable domain: DSGVTQTPKHLITATGQRVTLRCSPRSGDLSVYWYQQSLDQGLQFLIQYYNGEERAKGNILERFSAQQFPDLHSELNLSSLELGDSALYFCASGTELQGSYNSPLHFGNGTRLTVT.

A remark on this clonotype: A read error may be the cause here, since a much bigger clone is one base away. The chain employs TRBV5-1 and TRBJ1-3; 8 positions match TRBD1. Germline V gene sequence: CDR1 SGHRS, CDR2 YFSETQ. The CDR3 runs 14 residues. The CDR3 bases are TGCGCCAGCAGCTTCGGACAGGGCGGAAACGCCATATATTTT. This sequence encodes CASSFGQGGNAIYF. Variable domain in full (rest from reference TRBV5-1 and TRBJ1-3): KAGVTQTPRYLIKTRGQQVTLSCSPISGHRSVSWYQQTPGQGLQFLFEYFSETQRNKGNFPGRFSGRQFSNSRSEMNVSTLELGDSALYLCASSFGQGGNAIYFGEGSWLTVV.

This clonotype has ten or more counts. The DNA is left out, because the CDR3 cannot be placed on it with certainty; the CDR3 is given as TCRdb lists it. The chain carries TRBV7-5 and TRBJ1-2. TRBV7-5 is reported as a pseudogene. The CDR3 has 19 residues if both end residues are counted. This CDR3 is CISVPENPTEVGKTYGYTF.

The gene calls are TRBV28 and TRBJ2-3; D is unclear. This CDR3 has 14 residues. V lost 4 bases to trimming and J lost 1 base, with 9 bases between them. CDR1 and CDR2 (germline): MDHEN, SYDVKM. CDR3 loop: CASSSPRRTDTQYF. The CDR3 nucleotides read TGTGCCAGCAGTTCCCCAAGACGCACAGATACGCAGTATTTT.

The chain joins TRBV15 to TRBJ2-7, with 7 positions matching TRBD1. The germline gives CDR1 LNHNV, CDR2 YYDKDF (reference sequence). CDR3 length equals 15 residues. The DNA of the CDR3 is TGCGCCACCAGCAGAGATCGGGACAGCTCCCACGAGCAGTACGTC. Its translation is CATSRDRDSSHEQYV.

This clonotype occurred many times. This chain links TRBV27 with TRBJ2-5, with no clear D. V was trimmed by 4 bases and J by 0 bases, leaving 6 bases between them. CDR3 length equals 13 residues. Germline V gene sequence: CDR1 MNHEY, CDR2 SMNVEV (reference sequence). This CDR3 is CASSWSYQETQYF. The CDR3 DNA reads TGTGCCAGCAGTTGGTCGTACCAAGAGACCCAGTACTTC.

In its sample, this clonotype was seen many times. V is TRBV2 and J is TRBJ1-1; 8 nucleotides align to TRBD1. V gave up 2 bases and J gave up 3 bases; unmatched junction bases: 8. This CDR3 spans 16 amino acids. CDR1 and CDR2 from the germline V gene are SNHLY and FYNNEI. The CDR3 DNA is TGTGCCAGCAGTGAACCTCGGACAGGGCTGGACACTGAAGCTTTCTTT. Protein: CASSEPRTGLDTEAFF. The full variable domain, with the rest looked up from reference TRBV2 and TRBJ1-1, is EPEVTQTPSHQVTQMGQEVILRCVPISNHLYFYWYRQILGQKVEFLVSFYNNEISEKSEIFDDQFSVERPDGSNFTLKIRSTKLEDSAMYFCASSEPRTGLDTEAFFGQGTRLTVV.

The chain carries TRBV7-8 and TRBJ2-7, with 7 bases identical to TRBD2. Germline CDR1 reads SGHVS; CDR2 reads FQNEAQ. The CDR3 runs to 15 residues. Trimming at V came to 1 base and at J to 5 bases, leaving 8 bases not matched to a gene. The CDR3 bases are TGTGCCAGCAGCTTAGTTGGCGGGAGTGTCGACGAGCAGTACTTC. As protein: CASSLVGGSVDEQYF.

This clonotype was detected many times. The genes are TRBV21-1 and TRBJ2-3. TRBV21-1 is a pseudogene segment. There are 17 residues in the CDR3. CDR3 nucleotides: TGTGCCAGCAGGGCGTACTTAGCTACAGTCATGCAAGATACGCAGTATTTT. Its translation: CASRAYLATVMQDTQYF.

This clonotype was detected many times. The CDR3 nucleotides read TGTGCCAGCAGCCTCGCCGCTGAGCAGTTCTTC. Translation gives CASSLAAEQFF. The gene calls are TRBV5-5 and TRBJ2-1, with D unclear. This CDR3 comprises 11 residues. V was pared by 4 bases and J by 9 bases, with 8 bases between. Per germline, CDR1 SGHKS and CDR2 YYEKEE (reference sequence).

Only a few counts were recorded for this clonotype. V and J are TRBV7-6 and TRBJ1-2; D uncertain. CDR1 and CDR2 (germline): SGHVS, FNYEAQ. The CDR3 is made up of 17 amino acids. V lost 5 bases and J 4 bases, leaving 23 bases between the germline ends. The CDR3, as DNA: TGTGCCAGCAGCAACGAGGGTGAATCTCGAAAGACCTATGGCTACACCTTC. This codes for CASSNEGESRKTYGYTF.

This clonotype is a singleton in its sample. A much larger clonotype is one base distant, so this may be a read error. The chain has TRBV19 and TRBJ2-2; the D gene is possibly TRBD2 (5 bases). The germline gives CDR1 LNHDA, CDR2 SQIVND (reference sequence). The CDR3 has 15 amino acids. CDR3 amino acids: CASIGPSRNTGEPFF. CDR3 nucleotide sequence: TGTGCCAGTATTGGTCCGTCCAGAAACACCGGGGAGCCGTTTTTT.

This clonotype has a count of ten or more. The genes are TRBV2 and TRBJ2-7; 9 bases align to TRBD1. CDR3 length equals 15 residues. V lost 8 bases to trimming and J lost 5 bases; unmatched junction nucleotides: 13. Germline CDR1 is SNHLY and CDR2 is FYNNEI. CDR3 DNA sequence: TGTGCCAGCGTCCAGTTGAGACAGGGGGTTAACGAGCAGTACTTC. It encodes CASVQLRQGVNEQYF.

This clonotype was counted a single time. This could be a read error, since a much larger clone is one nucleotide away. The J gene is TRBJ1-1, the V gene TRBV6-5; no clear D. The germline gives CDR1 MNHEY, CDR2 SVGAGI. This CDR3 region has 14 residues. As DNA, the CDR3 is TGTGCCAGCAATTACTCGTCCGGAGGCACTGAAGCTTTCTTT. Residues: CASNYSSGGTEAFF.

This clonotype was recorded many times. V gene TRBV12-3 or TRBV12-4 combines with J gene TRBJ1-1; D uncertain. The CDR3 has 12 residues. Trimming took off 4 bases at V and 4 bases at J, with 7 bases between the two ends. The CDR3 coding sequence is TGTGCCAGCAGTTCCGTAGTCACTGAAGCTTTCTTT. This codes for CASSSVVTEAFF.

With respect to this clonotype: One end of the junction does not line up with germline, which may come from a read error. CDR3 DNA: TGTACCAGCGGGGACAGGCGAGAGGCCCAGTACTTC. It codes for CTSGDRREAQYF. The chain carries TRBV12-3 or TRBV12-4 and TRBJ2-5, with a weak D call TRBD1 (8 bases). The CDR3 totals 12 residues.

On this clonotype: This may be a read error, as it is one base from a much larger clone. The chain has TRBV18 and TRBJ1-3, with D possibly matching TRBD1 (5 bases). The CDR3 length is 14 residues. Per germline, CDR1 KGHSH and CDR2 LQKENI. The CDR3 protein is CASPPPTEGNTIYF. The DNA for the CDR3 is TGTGCCAGCCCACCACCGACAGAAGGAAACACCATATATTTT.

This clonotype showed up just a few times. The rearrangement uses TRBV5-3 and TRBJ1-2; the D is unclear. TRBV5-3 is sorted into the ORF group, with uncertain function. The CDR3 is 16 amino acids. With 7 bases removed from V and 4 bases from J, the gap between germline ends came to 23 bases. CDR3 in amino acids: CARFAIVVRKTYGYTF. The CDR3 DNA is TGTGCCAGATTTGCAATAGTGGTGAGAAAGACCTATGGCTACACCTTC.

This clonotype showed up many times. CDR3: CSARDAGALPGYEQYF. CDR3 sequence (DNA): TGCAGTGCTAGAGACGCGGGAGCGTTACCGGGTTACGAGCAGTACTTC. The rearrangement uses TRBV20-1 and TRBJ2-7; 7 nucleotides match TRBD2. Trimming at V came to 0 bases and at J to 4 bases, leaving 12 bases not matched to a gene. Germline values: CDR1 DFQATT, CDR2 SNEGSKA (reference sequence). The CDR3 runs to 16 residues.

As to this clonotype: This clone may be a read error of a much larger clone one base away. This chain joins TRBV8-2 and TRBJ2-6. TRBV8-2 is designated a pseudogene. The CDR3 consists of 17 residues. CDR3 residues: CGDSLRITQSRANVLTF. The CDR3 region has the DNA TGTGGCGATTCCTTGAGGATAACACAAAGTCGGGCCAACGTCCTGACTTTC.

V gene TRBV28 combines with J gene TRBJ2-1; D is undetermined. The CDR3 length is 15 residues. V was shortened by 4 bases and J by 8 bases, with 18 bases between the two germline ends. Germline-derived CDR1 and CDR2 are MDHEN and SYDVKM. DNA of the CDR3: TGTGCCAGCAGTTCTCCCTTTAACATACAGTATGAGCAGTTCTTC. Translation gives CASSSPFNIQYEQFF.

This clonotype was found many times. This chain links TRBV12-2 with TRBJ2-7; the DNA was not compared with TRBD2, the D call given in the table. TRBV12-2 is noted as a pseudogene. The CDR3 consists of 15 residues. The CDR3 sequence is CASQPGLASSYEQYF. CDR3 nucleotide sequence: TGTGCAAGTCAGCCAGGACTAGCGAGCTCCTACGAGCAGTACTTC.

This clonotype was observed at least ten times. CDR3 sequence reads: CASSYSISARKTYGYTF. CDR3 nucleotides: TGTGCCAGCAGCTATTCAATTTCAGCTCGAAAGACCTATGGCTACACCTTC. The chain combines TRBV7-4 with TRBJ1-2; the D is unclear. Germline lookup yields CDR1 SGHVT and CDR2 SQSDAQ. V dropped 4 bases and J dropped 4 bases, with 22 bases sitting between them. The CDR3 is 17 residues long.